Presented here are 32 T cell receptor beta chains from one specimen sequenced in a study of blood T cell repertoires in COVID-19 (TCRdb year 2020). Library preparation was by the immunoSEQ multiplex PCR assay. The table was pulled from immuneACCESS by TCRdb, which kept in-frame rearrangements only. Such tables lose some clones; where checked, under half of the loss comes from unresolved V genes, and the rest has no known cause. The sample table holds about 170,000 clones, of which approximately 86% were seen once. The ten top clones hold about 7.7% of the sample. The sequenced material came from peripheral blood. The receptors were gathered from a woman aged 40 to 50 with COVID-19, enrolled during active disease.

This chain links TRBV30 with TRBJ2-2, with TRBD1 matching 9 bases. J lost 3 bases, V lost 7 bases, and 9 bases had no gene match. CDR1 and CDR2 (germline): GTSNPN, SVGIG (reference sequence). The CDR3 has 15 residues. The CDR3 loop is CASRPTGGHTGELFF. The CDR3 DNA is TGTGCCTCAAGACCTACAGGGGGCCACACCGGGGAGCTGTTTTTT.

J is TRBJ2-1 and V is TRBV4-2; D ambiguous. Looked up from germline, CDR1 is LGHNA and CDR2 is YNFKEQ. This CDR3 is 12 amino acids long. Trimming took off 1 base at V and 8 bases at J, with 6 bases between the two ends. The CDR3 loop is CASSQVGYEQFF. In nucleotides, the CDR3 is TGTGCCAGCAGCCAAGTTGGCTATGAGCAGTTCTTC.

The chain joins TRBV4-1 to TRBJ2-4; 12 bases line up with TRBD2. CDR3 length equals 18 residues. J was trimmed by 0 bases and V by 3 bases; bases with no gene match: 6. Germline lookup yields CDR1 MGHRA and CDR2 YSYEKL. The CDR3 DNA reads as TGCGCCAGCAGCCAGGGACTAGCGGGTGGTAGAGCCAAAAACATTCAGTACTTC. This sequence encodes CASSQGLAGGRAKNIQYF.

CDR3 amino acids: CASSLDRGGRSGNEQFF. The CDR3 nucleotides are TGTGCCAGCAGCTTAGATCGAGGAGGGAGGTCCGGCAATGAGCAGTTCTTC. J is TRBJ2-1 and V is TRBV11-2; possibly TRBD2 for D (6 bases). Germline loops: CDR1 SGHAT, CDR2 FQNNGV. CDR3 size: 17 residues. Between the trimmed V and J ends, which lost 0 bases and 6 bases, there was a span of 18 bases.

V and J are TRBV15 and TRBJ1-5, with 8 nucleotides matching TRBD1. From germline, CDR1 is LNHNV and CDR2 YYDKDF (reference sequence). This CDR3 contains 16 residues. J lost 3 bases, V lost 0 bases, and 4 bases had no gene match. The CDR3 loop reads CATSRDRQGANQPQHF. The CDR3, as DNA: TGTGCCACCAGCAGAGATAGGCAGGGGGCCAATCAGCCCCAGCATTTT.

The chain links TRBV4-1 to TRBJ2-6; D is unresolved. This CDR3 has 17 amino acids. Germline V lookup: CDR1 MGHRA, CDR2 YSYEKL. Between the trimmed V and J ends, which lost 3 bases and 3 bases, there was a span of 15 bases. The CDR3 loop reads CASSQVQRPFGANVLTF. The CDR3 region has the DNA TGCGCCAGCAGCCAGGTTCAGAGGCCCTTTGGGGCCAACGTCCTGACTTTC.

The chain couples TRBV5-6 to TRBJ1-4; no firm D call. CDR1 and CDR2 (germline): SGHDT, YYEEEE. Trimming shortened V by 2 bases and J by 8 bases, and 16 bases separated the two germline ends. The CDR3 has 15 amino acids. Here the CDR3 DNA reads TGTGCCAGCAGCTTTTTTGGTTTAGAAATAGAAAAACTGTTTTTT. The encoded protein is CASSFFGLEIEKLFF.

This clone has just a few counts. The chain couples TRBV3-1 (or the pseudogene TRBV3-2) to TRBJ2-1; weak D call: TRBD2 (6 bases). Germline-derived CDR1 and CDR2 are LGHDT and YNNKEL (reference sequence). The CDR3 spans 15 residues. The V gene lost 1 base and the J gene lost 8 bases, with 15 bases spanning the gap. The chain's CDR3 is CASSQAGLGIDEQFF. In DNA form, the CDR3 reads TGTGCCAGCAGCCAAGCGGGACTCGGGATCGATGAGCAGTTCTTC.

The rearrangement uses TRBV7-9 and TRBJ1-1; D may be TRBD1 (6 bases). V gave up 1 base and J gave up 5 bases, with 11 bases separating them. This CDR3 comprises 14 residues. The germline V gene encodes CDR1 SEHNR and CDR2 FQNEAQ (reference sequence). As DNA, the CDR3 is TGTGCCAGCAGCTTAGGGGGGCCTGGGACTGAAGCTTTCTTT. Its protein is CASSLGGPGTEAFF.

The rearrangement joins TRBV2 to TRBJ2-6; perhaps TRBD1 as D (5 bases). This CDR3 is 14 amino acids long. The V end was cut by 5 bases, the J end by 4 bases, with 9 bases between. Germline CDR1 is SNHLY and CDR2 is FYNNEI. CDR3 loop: CASSQGTGANVLTF. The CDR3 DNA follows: TGTGCCAGCAGTCAGGGTACCGGGGCCAACGTCCTGACTTTC.

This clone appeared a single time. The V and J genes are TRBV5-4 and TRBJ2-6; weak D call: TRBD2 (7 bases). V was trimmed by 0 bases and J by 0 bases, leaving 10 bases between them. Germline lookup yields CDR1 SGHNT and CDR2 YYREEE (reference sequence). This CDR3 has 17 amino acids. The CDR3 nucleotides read TGTGCCAGCAGCTTGGGCGGGGGCCCCTCTGGGGCCAACGTCCTGACTTTC. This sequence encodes CASSLGGGPSGANVLTF.

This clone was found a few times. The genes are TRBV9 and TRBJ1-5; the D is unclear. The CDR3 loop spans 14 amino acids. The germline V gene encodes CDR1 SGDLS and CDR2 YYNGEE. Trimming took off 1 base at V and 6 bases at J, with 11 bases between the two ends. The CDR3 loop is CASSVTGSGQPQHF. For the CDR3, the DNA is TGTGCCAGCAGCGTAACGGGGTCGGGTCAGCCCCAGCATTTT.

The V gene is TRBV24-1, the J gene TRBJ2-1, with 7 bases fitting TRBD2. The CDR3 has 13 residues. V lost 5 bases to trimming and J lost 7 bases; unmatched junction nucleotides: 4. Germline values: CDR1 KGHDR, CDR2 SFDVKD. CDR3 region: CATSGGGGNEQFF. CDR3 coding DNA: TGTGCCACCAGTGGTGGGGGGGGAAATGAGCAGTTCTTC.

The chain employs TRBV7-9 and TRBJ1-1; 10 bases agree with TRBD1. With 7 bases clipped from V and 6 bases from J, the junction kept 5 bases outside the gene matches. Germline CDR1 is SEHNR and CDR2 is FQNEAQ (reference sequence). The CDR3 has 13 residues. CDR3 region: CASKGQGMAEAFF. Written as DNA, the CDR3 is TGTGCCAGCAAGGGACAGGGGATGGCTGAAGCTTTCTTT.

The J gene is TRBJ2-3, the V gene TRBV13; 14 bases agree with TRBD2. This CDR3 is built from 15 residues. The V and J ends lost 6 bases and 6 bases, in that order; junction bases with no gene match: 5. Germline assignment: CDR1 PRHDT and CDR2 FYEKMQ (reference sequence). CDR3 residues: CASRPGTSGSDTQYF. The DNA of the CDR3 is TGTGCCAGCAGACCCGGGACTAGCGGGAGTGATACGCAGTATTTT. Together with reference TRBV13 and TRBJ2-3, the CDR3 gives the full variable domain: AAGVIQSPRHLIKEKRETATLKCYPIPRHDTVYWYQQGPGQDPQFLISFYEKMQSDKGSIPDRFSAQQFSDYHSELNMSSLELGDSALYFCASRPGTSGSDTQYFGPGTRLTVL.

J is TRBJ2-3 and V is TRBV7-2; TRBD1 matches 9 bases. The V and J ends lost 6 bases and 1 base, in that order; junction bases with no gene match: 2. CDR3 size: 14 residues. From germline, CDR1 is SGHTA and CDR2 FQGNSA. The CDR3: CASSTGGGTDTQYF. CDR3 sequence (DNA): TGTGCCAGCAGTACAGGGGGCGGCACAGATACGCAGTATTTT.

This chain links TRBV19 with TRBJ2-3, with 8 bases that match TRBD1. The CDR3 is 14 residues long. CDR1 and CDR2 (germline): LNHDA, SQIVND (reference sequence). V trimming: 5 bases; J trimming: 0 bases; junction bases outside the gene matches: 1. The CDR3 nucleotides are TGTGCCAGTAGTCAGGGGGCTAGCACAGATACGCAGTATTTT. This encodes CASSQGASTDTQYF. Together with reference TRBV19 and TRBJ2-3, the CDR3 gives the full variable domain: DGGITQSPKYLFRKEGQNVTLSCEQNLNHDAMYWYRQDPGQGLRLIYYSQIVNDFQKGDIAEGYSVSREKKESFPLTVTSAQKNPTAFYLCASSQGASTDTQYFGPGTRLTVL.

The CDR3 region is CASSLPRGASTDTQYF. Written as DNA, the CDR3 is TGCGCCAGCAGCTTGCCGCGGGGGGCGAGCACAGATACGCAGTATTTT. The J gene is TRBJ2-3, the V gene TRBV5-1; 8 positions agree with TRBD2. Germline V CDR1 and CDR2: SGHRS, YFSETQ. This CDR3 has 16 residues. The J segment lost 0 bases and the V segment lost 1 base, leaving 4 bases of the junction unmatched.

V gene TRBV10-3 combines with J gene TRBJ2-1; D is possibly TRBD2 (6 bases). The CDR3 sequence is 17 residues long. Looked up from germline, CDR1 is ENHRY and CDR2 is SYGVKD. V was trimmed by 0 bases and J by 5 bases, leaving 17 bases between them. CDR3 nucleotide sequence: TGTGCCATCAGTGAGTCTCTCGGGAGACTTAGAGACAATGAGCAGTTCTTC. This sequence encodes CAISESLGRLRDNEQFF.

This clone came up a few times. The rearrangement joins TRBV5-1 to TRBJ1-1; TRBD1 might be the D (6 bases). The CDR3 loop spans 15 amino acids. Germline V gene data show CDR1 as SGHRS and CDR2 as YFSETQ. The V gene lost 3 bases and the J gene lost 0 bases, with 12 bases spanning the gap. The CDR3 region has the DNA TGCGCCAGCAGCTCTAGGACAGACCTGAACACTGAAGCTTTCTTT. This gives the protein CASSSRTDLNTEAFF.

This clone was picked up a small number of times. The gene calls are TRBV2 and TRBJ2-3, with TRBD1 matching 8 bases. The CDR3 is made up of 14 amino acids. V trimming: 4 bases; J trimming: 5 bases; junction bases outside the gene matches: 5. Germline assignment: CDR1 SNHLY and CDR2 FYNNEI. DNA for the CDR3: TGTGCCAGCAGTGTAGTAACAGGGGGAGATACGCAGTATTTT. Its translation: CASSVVTGGDTQYF.

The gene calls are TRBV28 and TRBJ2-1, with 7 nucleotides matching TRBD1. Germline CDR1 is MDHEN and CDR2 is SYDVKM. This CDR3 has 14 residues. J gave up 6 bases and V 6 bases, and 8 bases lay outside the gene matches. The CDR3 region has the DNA TGTGCCAGCAGGACACAGGGGATCGGCAATGAGCAGTTCTTC. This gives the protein CASRTQGIGNEQFF.

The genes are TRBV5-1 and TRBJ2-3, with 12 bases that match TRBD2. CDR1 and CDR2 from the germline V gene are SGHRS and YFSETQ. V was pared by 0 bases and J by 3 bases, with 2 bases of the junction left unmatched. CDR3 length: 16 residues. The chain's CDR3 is CASSLELAGGTDTQYF. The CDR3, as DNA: TGCGCCAGCAGCTTGGAGCTAGCGGGAGGGACAGATACGCAGTATTTT.

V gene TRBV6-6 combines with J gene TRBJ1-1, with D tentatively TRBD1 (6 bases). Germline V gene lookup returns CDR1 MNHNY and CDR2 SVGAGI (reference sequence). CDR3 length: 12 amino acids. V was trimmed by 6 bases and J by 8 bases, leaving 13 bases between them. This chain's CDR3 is CASRSRGGEAFF. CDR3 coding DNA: TGTGCCAGCAGATCAAGGGGGGGCGAAGCTTTCTTT.

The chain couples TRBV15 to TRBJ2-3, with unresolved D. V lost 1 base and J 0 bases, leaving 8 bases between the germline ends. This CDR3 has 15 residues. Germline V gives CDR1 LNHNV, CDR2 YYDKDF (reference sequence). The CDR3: CATSRVVSSTDTQYF. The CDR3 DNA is TGTGCCACCAGCAGAGTAGTGTCTAGCACAGATACGCAGTATTTT.

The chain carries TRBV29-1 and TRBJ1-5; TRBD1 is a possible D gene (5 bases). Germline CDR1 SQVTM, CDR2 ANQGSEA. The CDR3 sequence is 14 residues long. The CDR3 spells CRIKGGGTEQPQHF. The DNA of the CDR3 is TGCAGAATAAAGGGCGGGGGGACCGAACAGCCCCAGCATTTT.

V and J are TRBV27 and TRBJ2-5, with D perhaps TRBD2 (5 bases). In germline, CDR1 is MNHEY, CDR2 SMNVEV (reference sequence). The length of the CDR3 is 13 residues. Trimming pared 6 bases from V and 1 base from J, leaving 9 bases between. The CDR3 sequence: CASSSGFQETQYF. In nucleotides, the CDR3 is TGTGCCAGCAGCTCGGGGTTCCAAGAGACCCAGTACTTC.

The DNA for the CDR3 is TGTGCCAGCAGCGGAAAGAGCGGGAGCCCCTACAATGAGCAGTTCTTC. This sequence encodes CASSGKSGSPYNEQFF. The V gene is TRBV9, the J gene TRBJ2-1, with 8 bases identical to TRBD2. Germline CDR1 is SGDLS and CDR2 is YYNGEE. With 3 bases clipped from V and 2 bases from J, the junction kept 7 bases outside the gene matches. The CDR3 has 16 amino acids.

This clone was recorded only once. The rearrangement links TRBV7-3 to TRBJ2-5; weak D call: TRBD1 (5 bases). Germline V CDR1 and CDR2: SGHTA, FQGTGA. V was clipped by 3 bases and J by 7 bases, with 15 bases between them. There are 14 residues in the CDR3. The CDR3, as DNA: TGTGCCAGCAGCTTCTTGACAGAACTGAGGACCCAGTACTTC. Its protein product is CASSFLTELRTQYF.

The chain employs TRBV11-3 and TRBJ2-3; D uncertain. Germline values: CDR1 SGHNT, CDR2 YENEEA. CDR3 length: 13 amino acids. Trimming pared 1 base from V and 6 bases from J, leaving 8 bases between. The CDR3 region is CASSLVLRDTQYF. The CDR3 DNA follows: TGTGCCAGCAGCTTAGTCCTGCGGGATACGCAGTATTTT.

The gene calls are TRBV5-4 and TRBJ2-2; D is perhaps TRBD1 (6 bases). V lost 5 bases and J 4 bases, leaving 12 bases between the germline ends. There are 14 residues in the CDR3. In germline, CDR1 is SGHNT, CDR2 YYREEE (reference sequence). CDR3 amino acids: CASSWEGGTGELFF. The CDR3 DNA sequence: TGTGCCAGCAGTTGGGAAGGGGGCACCGGGGAGCTGTTTTTT. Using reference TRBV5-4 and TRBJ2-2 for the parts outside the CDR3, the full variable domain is ETGVTQSPTHLIKTRGQQVTLRCSSQSGHNTVSWYQQALGQGPQFIFQYYREEENGRGNFPPRFSGLQFPNYSSELNVNALELDDSALYLCASSWEGGTGELFFGEGSRLTVL.

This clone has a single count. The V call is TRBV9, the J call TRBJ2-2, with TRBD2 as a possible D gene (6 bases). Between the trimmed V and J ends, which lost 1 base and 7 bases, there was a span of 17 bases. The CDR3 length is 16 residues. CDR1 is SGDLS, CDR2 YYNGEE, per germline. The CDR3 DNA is TGTGCCAGCAGCGTATTGGGGGAGGCTAAGGTCGGGGAGCTGTTTTTT. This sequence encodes CASSVLGEAKVGELFF.